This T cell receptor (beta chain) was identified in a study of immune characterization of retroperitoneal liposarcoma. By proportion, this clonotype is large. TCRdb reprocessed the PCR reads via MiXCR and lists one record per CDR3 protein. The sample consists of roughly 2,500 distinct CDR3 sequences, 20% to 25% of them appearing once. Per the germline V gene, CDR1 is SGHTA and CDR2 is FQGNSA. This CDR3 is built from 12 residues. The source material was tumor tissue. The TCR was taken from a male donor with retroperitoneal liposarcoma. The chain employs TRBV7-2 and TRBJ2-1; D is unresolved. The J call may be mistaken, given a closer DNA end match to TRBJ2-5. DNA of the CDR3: TGTGCCAGCAGCCCTCTATGGGAGACCCAGTACTTC. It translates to CASSPLWETQYF.